This TCR beta chain was captured by sequencing in a study of shared clonotypes between healthy human individuals. Study context: Three CD4 naive, three CD4 memory, two CD8 naive and one CD8 memory plate were used per donor. Overall study results and limits: Only blood samples were collected, and tissue repertoires likely differ.

As concerns this clone: Antigen unknown.

Unmatched junction bases numbered 4, after V lost 8 bases and J lost 8 bases. This CDR3 has 11 residues. The germline CDR1 and CDR2 sequences are ENHRY and SYGVKD. Libraries were prepared by immunoSEQ multiplex PCR; TCRdb keeps only in-frame clonotypes and omits some of them. Among fewer than 1.4 million clones listed, approximately 80% were seen once. This TCR was sampled from a man younger than 30 in good health. Some clones in this sample may be carry-over from other donors' samples. The V call is TRBV10-3, the J call TRBJ1-1; 8 nucleotides align to TRBD1. The sequenced sample consisted of memory CD4+ T cells from PBMCs. Subset in this sample: CD45RA-negative fraction. CDR3 sequence reads: CAISRDREAFF. Written as DNA, the CDR3 is TGTGCCATCTCCAGGGACAGGGAAGCTTTCTTT.